This T cell receptor beta chain was recorded in a study of blood T cell repertoires in COVID-19. What the recovered Cohort 3 donors had was two negative PCRs, clearance, or symptom resolution. Data came from immunoSEQ multiplex PCR; TCRdb stores just in-frame clones and leaves some out. This repertoire shows 150,000 or so clones, about 80% found once; its top ten account for about 6%. The sequencing sample was made of PBMCs or T cells enriched from blood (not recorded which). The TCR originated in a woman in her forties or fifties who had recovered from COVID-19.

DNA for the CDR3: TGTGCCACCAGCACACAGGGGGATCTCACTGAAGCTTTCTTT. This gives the protein CATSTQGDLTEAFF. The chain joins TRBV15 to TRBJ1-1, with TRBD1 matching 8 bases. Germline loops: CDR1 LNHNV, CDR2 YYDKDF (reference sequence). The CDR3 is 14 amino acids. Trimming cost V 4 bases and J 4 bases; bases outside gene matches: 5.